This T cell receptor beta chain emerged from a study of shared clonotypes between healthy human individuals (dated by TCRdb to the early 2020s). About the full investigation: A couple of women and a few men aged 18 to 49 years were included in the cohort. For each donor, CD4 naive and CD4 memory were each given three plates, CD8 naive was given two plates, and CD8 memory was given one plate. To estimate repertoire size and how much clonotype sharing occurs between individuals, the study deeply sequenced the blood TCR repertoires of five healthy adults. To increase sequencing depth and limit assay-specific biases, different laboratories used diverse techniques to prepare libraries and sequence TCR repertoires. Between about 0.8 and 9 billion PBMCs per donor were obtained by leukapheresis. The paper's findings and limits, for the study overall: Pairwise subsampling led to the expectation that sequencing depth would affect the degree of clonotype sharing among donors. Sampling was limited to blood, and TCR repertoires in tissue likely differ from TCR repertoires in blood. Estimated clonotype richness was generally larger for naive than for memory subsets. Sharing across several donors was observed for about 5% of naive CD4, around 3.5% of naive CD8, over 2% of memory CD4, and about 0.38% of memory CD8 clonotypes. Clonotypes shared by all four sorted-subset donors showed higher generation probabilities than non-shared clonotypes. The genetic and exposure-history diversity represented was limited by the small number of donors. Incomplete sequencing was indicated by rarefaction of sorted-subset datasets, despite the large sequencing depth.

The CDR3 covers 11 residues, taking in both the cysteine and the phenylalanine. CDR3 DNA only is kept here, 33 bases in frame from base 1. Per the germline V gene (reference sequence), MNHNY is the CDR1 and SVGAGI is the CDR2. Trimming takes 0 bases from V and 9 bases from J, and the germline ends sit 0 bases apart. TCR CDR3 regions were amplified from genomic DNA by multiplex PCR using the deep immunoSEQ assay. For each cell subset, the extracted genomic DNA was distributed evenly across all wells of several immunoSEQ 96-well plates, and each plate served as one replicate. Each replicate PCR for sorted subsets received around 200 ng genomic DNA, equal to about 30,000 T cell genomes. Purified libraries were measured with a Qubit 3.0 fluorometer, size-checked on a Bioanalyzer 2100, and measured again with the KAPA Library Quantification kit. Each immunoSEQ 96-well plate was sequenced on its own single-read 150-cycle Illumina NextSeq 550 flow cell. In the authors' own workflow: Because the immunoSEQ output held only junctional sequences and lacked quality scores, the filtering could not match the filtering applied to full-length reads. Sequences were annotated with PyIR, a Python wrapper for IgBLAST v1.9, using IMGT germline references to assign V/J genes and CDR3. Reads were removed for weak V/J assignments (E-value above 1e-6), missing CDR3, stop codons, out-of-frame junctions, or ambiguous translated residues. V3J clonotypes were defined as sequences sharing an identical inferred V gene, J gene, and CDR3 amino acid sequence. The percentage overlap between two repertoires was calculated by dividing the number of shared unique clonotypes by the size of the smaller repertoire. RTK rarefaction, the Chao1 estimator, and Recon v2.1 estimates of unobserved clonotypes were used to assess repertoire richness. For all TCRbeta clonotypes obtained by the gDNA method from a few donors, generation probabilities were computed with OLGA. The table comes from immuneACCESS by way of TCRdb, which keeps in-frame sequences with V and J called. Part of the clones is missing from these tables; in studies checked, under half for an unresolved V gene and the rest for unknown reasons. Clone size and the V and J calls come from that table; the DNA yielded D and trimming. In this sample the table shows about 2,500,000 clones, 85% to 95% of which occur a single time. About 0.13% of the sample belongs to the ten largest clones.

Donors were healthy HIV-negative adults with no recently reported acute infections or vaccinations. Only Caucasian adults living in Nashville, Tennessee, USA were represented among the donors. Magnetic negative selection was used to enrich CD4+ T cells, after which naive cells were positively selected on CD45RA and the negative fraction became the memory subset. Blood was collected by leukapheresis, and PBMCs were isolated by Ficoll-Histopaque density gradient centrifugation and then cryopreserved in liquid nitrogen vapor phase. Purity and quantity of every magnetically sorted T cell population were checked by analytical flow cytometry. From each sorted fraction, genomic DNA was isolated and quantified by UV absorbance on a Nanodrop 2000c. In regard to this clone: Which antigen it targets is not known. Base qualities are not recorded, but no much larger clone differs from it by a single base.

The clonotype comes from a man aged 18 to 30 in good health. The receptor chain draws on TRBV6-6 and TRBJ1-6, with no confident D gene call. Sequences were obtained from naive CD4+ T cells sorted from blood. In light of the paper, this sample's cell subset or site label describes: CD45RA+ positively selected. The DNA is TGTGCCAGCAGTTACTCTTCACCCCTCCACTTT. The encoded protein is CASSYSSPLHF.